The 26 T cell receptor beta chains below were found in one sample sequenced in a study of breast tumors, draining lymph nodes, adjacent tissues (dated by TCRdb to 2015 to 2016). Library creation used multiplex PCR. Instrument used: Illumina HiSeq 2000. The raw public data were reprocessed by TCRdb itself: fastp quality trimming at Q25, MiXCR clonotype calling, in-frame beta chains only. Each CDR3 protein gets just one entry, which takes the most common genes and DNA from the rows behind it. The sample table records roughly 120,000 distinct CDR3 sequences; just under 20% of these occur just once. In total, the top ten clones hold over 3% of the sample. The lymph node samples were taken from the axillary draining lymph nodes of breast cancer patients. The sample consisted of axillary lymph node tissue. These receptors originate from a female donor with breast cancer. Some clones in this sample may be carry-over from other donors' samples.

This clonotype has just a few counts. This sequence joins TRBV28 and TRBJ1-6, with 11 nucleotides matching TRBD1. CDR1 is MDHEN, CDR2 SYDVKM, per germline. CDR3 length: 15 amino acids. J was trimmed by 10 bases and V by 6 bases; bases with no gene match: 8. The CDR3: CASSPGTGGSSPLHF. The CDR3, as DNA: TGTGCCAGCAGCCCGGGGACAGGGGGTTCCTCACCCCTCCACTTT.

DNA for the CDR3: TGCGCCAGCAGTGAGGGGTACCGGGAGACCCAGTACTTC. As protein: CASSEGYRETQYF. The chain employs TRBV10-1 and TRBJ2-5; D is uncertain. Germline V lookup: CDR1 WNHNN, CDR2 SYGVQD (reference sequence). The CDR3 spans 13 residues. V lost 2 bases and J 5 bases, leaving 9 bases between the germline ends.

At least ten counts were recorded for this clonotype. CDR3 residues: CASSQSYEQYF. In DNA, the CDR3 is TGTGCCAGCTCACAGAGCTACGAGCAGTACTTC. The V and J genes are TRBV3-1 and TRBJ2-7; no firm D call. Germline V gene sequence: CDR1 LGHDT, CDR2 YNNKEL (reference sequence). CDR3 length: 11 amino acids. V shed 8 bases and J shed 3 bases, with 8 bases lying between them.

About this clonotype itself: This clone may be a read error of a much larger clone one base away. The chain couples TRBV30 to TRBJ1-6; D gene uncertain. V was trimmed by 4 bases and J by 6 bases, leaving 10 bases between them. The CDR3 contains 13 residues. CDR1 GTSNPN and CDR2 SVGIG come from the germline V gene (reference sequence). The CDR3 region is CAWNRMPNSPLHF. The CDR3 region has the DNA TGTGCCTGGAACCGGATGCCTAATTCACCCCTCCACTTT.

Regarding this clonotype: A read error may be the cause here, since a much bigger clone is one base away. The chain employs TRBV29-1 and TRBJ2-1; perhaps D is TRBD1 or TRBD2 (6 bases each). Germline lookup yields CDR1 SQVTM and CDR2 ANQGSEA. V lost 7 bases and J lost 6, with 13 bases in between. The CDR3 is 12 amino acids. CDR3 DNA: TGCAGCGGCTACAGGGACTGCAATGAGCAGTTCTTC. Translating it yields CSGYRDCNEQFF.

This clonotype was detected many times. The chain combines TRBV12-3 or TRBV12-4 with TRBJ2-1; 9 positions agree with TRBD2. Losses at the gene ends were 5 bases for V and 5 bases for J; bases not matched to a gene: 4. The CDR3 extends over 14 amino acids. CDR3 coding DNA: TGTGCCAGCAGTCAGACTAGCGGACACAATGAGCAGTTCTTC. Amino acids: CASSQTSGHNEQFF.

This clonotype was picked up many times. The CDR3 sequence is CSARDRASRDSPLHF. The CDR3 region has the DNA TGCAGTGCTAGAGACAGGGCTTCACGGGACTCACCCCTCCACTTT. The chain employs TRBV20-1 and TRBJ1-6, with D perhaps TRBD1 (5 bases). The CDR3 covers 15 residues. V lost 0 bases, J lost 10 bases, and 16 bases lay in between. Germline-derived CDR1 and CDR2 are DFQATT and SNEGSKA (reference sequence).

This clonotype has just one count. This could be a read error, since a much larger clone is one nucleotide away. The chain has TRBV20-1 and TRBJ1-5; 8 nucleotides agree with TRBD1. CDR3 length: 15 residues. From germline, CDR1 is DFQATT and CDR2 SNEGSKA (reference sequence). The DNA for the CDR3 is TGCGGTGCTCAAAACCAGGGGGCGTATAATCAGCCCCAGCATTTT. It encodes CGAQNQGAYNQPQHF.

This clonotype was found many times. CDR3 region: CSARTRTEQETQYF. CDR3 coding DNA: TGCAGTGCTAGAACCCGGACAGAACAAGAGACCCAGTACTTC. The V call is TRBV20-1, the J call TRBJ2-5; maybe TRBD1 (6 bases). Germline loops: CDR1 DFQATT, CDR2 SNEGSKA (reference sequence). The germline V and J ends were trimmed by 2 bases and 2 bases, with 12 bases remaining between them. The CDR3 contains 14 residues.

Concerning this clonotype itself: It may be a read error: a sequence one base away is much more abundant. The CDR3 does not end in the conserved phenylalanine or tryptophan, so this is likely a read error. This sequence joins TRBV30 and TRBJ2-5, with D perhaps TRBD2 (5 bases). The CDR3 is 13 residues long. Germline V CDR1 and CDR2: GTSNPN, SVGIG (reference sequence). V lost 1 base and J 2 bases, leaving 8 bases between the germline ends. CDR3 sequence (DNA): TGTGCCTGGAGTGGGACTCGACAAGAGACCCAGTACTTG. It encodes CAWSGTRQETQYL.

Of note for this clonotype: This sequence may be a read error, since a much larger clone differs from it by one base. The CDR3 ends on some other residue instead of the conserved phenylalanine or tryptophan, so this is likely a read error. The rearrangement joins TRBV19 to TRBJ2-2; D not certain. Germline V lookup: CDR1 LNHDA, CDR2 SQIVND (reference sequence). The length of the CDR3 is 14 residues. Trimming removed 3 bases from V and 3 bases from J, with 8 bases in between. CDR3 sequence reads: CASSIDWDTGELFL. As DNA, the CDR3 is TGTGCCAGTAGTATTGATTGGGACACCGGGGAGCTGTTTCTT.

This clonotype was counted many times. The rearrangement links TRBV7-9 to TRBJ2-7, with 12 positions matching TRBD2. V shed 5 bases and J 2 bases; nucleotides not matched to a gene: 4. The CDR3 runs 15 residues. Per germline, CDR1 SEHNR and CDR2 FQNEAQ (reference sequence). CDR3 sequence: CASSERTSGTYEQYF. The CDR3 DNA reads as TGTGCCAGCAGCGAAAGGACTAGCGGGACCTACGAGCAGTACTTC.

The J gene is TRBJ2-3, the V gene TRBV30; 9 nucleotides align to TRBD1. Germline V lookup: CDR1 GTSNPN, CDR2 SVGIG (reference sequence). The CDR3 runs 18 residues. Losses at the gene ends were 0 bases for V and 4 bases for J; bases not matched to a gene: 14. Written as DNA, the CDR3 is TGTGCCTGGAGTGTCCCGGGACAGGGTCGGACGCCGTCAGATACGCAGTATTTT. Translation: CAWSVPGQGRTPSDTQYF.

This clonotype was picked up a small number of times. The CDR3 DNA sequence: TGTGCCAGTAGTAGATGGACTAGCGGGGACCCCAGGGATACGCAGTATTTT. Amino acids: CASSRWTSGDPRDTQYF. This chain joins TRBV19 and TRBJ2-3; 12 bases are shared with TRBD2. This CDR3 is 17 amino acids long. After removal of 4 bases from V and 6 bases from J, the junction contained 11 bases not matched to a gene. Germline CDR1 reads LNHDA; CDR2 reads SQIVND (reference sequence).

This clonotype was observed at least ten times. The J gene is TRBJ2-7, the V gene TRBV19; 7 bases map to TRBD1. The germline gives CDR1 LNHDA, CDR2 SQIVND (reference sequence). V was clipped by 5 bases and J by 2 bases; unmatched bases: 3. The CDR3 runs 13 residues. CDR3 sequence (DNA): TGTGCCAGTAGTTCGGGACAGACCTACGAGCAGTACTTC. This encodes CASSSGQTYEQYF. Based on the CDR3 plus reference TRBV19 and TRBJ2-7, the full variable domain is DGGITQSPKYLFRKEGQNVTLSCEQNLNHDAMYWYRQDPGQGLRLIYYSQIVNDFQKGDIAEGYSVSREKKESFPLTVTSAQKNPTAFYLCASSSGQTYEQYFGPGTRLTVT.

Remarks on this clonotype: A much larger clone differs from this one at a single base, so this may be a read error. The chain uses TRBV18 and TRBJ2-5; D is ambiguous. The CDR3 length is 13 residues. Trimming shortened V by 3 bases and J by 5 bases, and 10 bases separated the two germline ends. Germline loops: CDR1 KGHSH, CDR2 LQKENI. The CDR3 DNA follows: TGTGCCAGCTCACCTATTCGCGGCGAGACCCAGTACTTC. Translation gives CASSPIRGETQYF.

Ten or more counts support this clonotype. The chain is built from TRBV2 and TRBJ2-5, with D possibly called TRBD1 or TRBD2 (6 bases each). Germline lookup yields CDR1 SNHLY and CDR2 FYNNEI. The CDR3 has 14 residues. Trimming took off 7 bases at V and 4 bases at J, with 16 bases between the two ends. The CDR3 region is CASTGRGRGETQYF. CDR3 in DNA: TGTGCCAGCACAGGTCGGGGGCGGGGAGAGACCCAGTACTTC.

This clonotype occurred many times. The chain employs TRBV11-2 and TRBJ2-5, with D possibly TRBD2 on 6 matching bases. This CDR3 spans 14 amino acids. V lost 1 base, J lost 5 bases, and 11 bases lay in between. CDR1 and CDR2 (germline): SGHAT, FQNNGV. The CDR3 reads CASSLGGVGETQYF. In DNA form, the CDR3 reads TGTGCCAGCAGCTTAGGCGGGGTGGGCGAGACCCAGTACTTC.

This clonotype appeared many times. The chain combines TRBV20-1 with TRBJ2-7; 14 nucleotides align to TRBD2. The trim removed 3 bases at V and 7 bases at J, leaving 5 bases unmatched. Per the germline V gene, CDR1 is DFQATT and CDR2 is SNEGSKA (reference sequence). The CDR3 extends over 14 amino acids. CDR3: CSASGTSGSSEQYF. The CDR3 coding sequence is TGCAGTGCTAGTGGGACTAGCGGGAGCAGTGAGCAGTACTTC.

This clonotype was seen repeatedly, ten times or more. The rearrangement uses TRBV7-8 and TRBJ2-1; possible D gene TRBD1, 6 bases. The CDR3 length is 12 residues. Germline V lookup: CDR1 SGHVS, CDR2 FQNEAQ. The V end lost 1 base, the J end lost 14 bases, and 12 bases lay between the germline ends. CDR3 nucleotides: TGTGCCAGCAGCTTAGAAACAGGGAAGGAGTTCTTC. Residues: CASSLETGKEFF.

V is TRBV5-5 and J is TRBJ2-4; TRBD2 matches at 9 bases. Germline V gives CDR1 SGHKS, CDR2 YYEKEE (reference sequence). Losses at the gene ends were 5 bases for V and 5 bases for J; bases not matched to a gene: 8. This CDR3 is built from 15 residues. In nucleotides, the CDR3 is TGTGCCAGCAGGCGACCCGGGACTAGCCAAAACATTCAGTACTTC. This gives the protein CASRRPGTSQNIQYF.

This clonotype showed up many times. The V gene is TRBV2, the J gene TRBJ2-5; 9 bases agree with TRBD2. CDR1 is SNHLY, CDR2 FYNNEI, per germline. The CDR3 sequence is 14 residues long. V gave up 6 bases and J gave up 4 bases; unmatched junction bases: 6. CDR3 in amino acids: CASRYSGGGETQYF. The CDR3 coding sequence is TGTGCCAGCAGGTATAGCGGGGGCGGAGAGACCCAGTACTTC.

Notes on this clonotype: One end of the junction is discordant with germline, which a read error may explain. V is TRBV6-5 and J is TRBJ1-6, with 7 bases fitting TRBD1. This CDR3 spans 14 amino acids. Germline V gene sequence: CDR1 MNHEY, CDR2 SVGAGI. Here the CDR3 DNA reads TGTGCCACTACAGCGAGGGGGCCTAACTCACCCCCCCACTTT. It codes for CATTARGPNSPPHF.

The genes are TRBV18 and TRBJ1-4; 7 nucleotides line up with TRBD1. From germline, CDR1 is KGHSH and CDR2 LQKENI. CDR3 length: 15 residues. The ends lost 4 bases at V and 4 bases at J; junction bases unmatched: 6. The CDR3, as DNA: TGTGCCAGCTCACAACAGGGGAATCGTAATGAAAAACTGTTTTTT. It encodes CASSQQGNRNEKLFF.

This clonotype has a handful of counts. This chain joins TRBV18 and TRBJ2-3; D uncertain. Germline CDR1 reads KGHSH; CDR2 reads LQKENI. CDR3 length: 13 amino acids. Deletions cut 6 bases from V and 3 bases from J, with 10 bases between. CDR3 nucleotides: TGTGCCAGCTCGCCCCCGGCGACAGATACGCAGTATTTT. Its translation is CASSPPATDTQYF.

This clonotype was counted ten times or more. The rearrangement joins TRBV7-9 to TRBJ2-4; 9 bases line up with TRBD1. The V gene's germline CDR1 is SEHNR and CDR2 FQNEAQ (reference sequence). Trimming cost V 6 bases and J 7 bases; bases outside gene matches: 7. CDR3 length: 14 residues. The CDR3 spells CASRPGQGGNIQYF. CDR3 nucleotides: TGTGCCAGCAGGCCGGGACAGGGAGGGAACATTCAGTACTTC.